Below, 10 T cell receptor beta chains from the same sample are listed, as sequenced in a study of T-cell reconstitution after alpha-beta-depleted transplantation in children. Unique molecular identifiers were built into the TCRbeta library. In TCRdb, the PCR reads were re-called with MiXCR into one record per CDR3 protein. The repertoire holds a few hundred thousand distinct CDR3 sequences, with 10% to 15% as singletons. The material was PBMCs, obtained from the stem cell graft. The receptors stem from a human donor who donated a stem cell graft to a child with Fanconi anemia.

This clonotype was counted between two and nine times. V usage is TRBV5-1 and J usage is TRBJ1-2, with a tentative D call TRBD1 (5 bases). The CDR3 loop spans 15 amino acids. Germline CDR1 reads SGHRS; CDR2 reads YFSETQ. Trimming cost V 2 bases and J 2 bases, with 13 bases left between them. This CDR3 reads CASSLQEPGNYGYTF. CDR3 in DNA: TGCGCCAGCAGCTTACAGGAACCTGGGAACTATGGCTACACCTTC.

This clonotype appeared many times. V gene TRBV11-1 combines with J gene TRBJ1-1, with D tentatively TRBD1 (5 bases). The germline V gene has CDR1 SGHAT and CDR2 FQDESV (reference sequence). Between the trimmed V and J ends, which lost 8 bases and 5 bases, there was a span of 18 bases. The CDR3 sequence is 14 residues long. The CDR3 coding sequence is TGTGCCAGCGTTAAGAGGGGCTCGAGTACTGAAGCTTTCTTT. This gives the protein CASVKRGSSTEAFF.

This clonotype was seen many times. The V gene is TRBV5-1, the J gene TRBJ2-7; 11 bases are shared with TRBD1. The CDR3 loop spans 18 amino acids. Germline V gene sequence: CDR1 SGHRS, CDR2 YFSETQ. The V and J ends lost 0 bases and 2 bases, in that order; junction bases with no gene match: 10. This CDR3 is CASSLGTGGFGLTYEQYF. The CDR3 DNA reads as TGCGCCAGCAGCTTGGGGACAGGGGGCTTCGGACTCACCTACGAGCAGTACTTC.

The chain couples TRBV5-6 to TRBJ1-2; D unclear. CDR1 SGHDT and CDR2 YYEEEE come from the germline V gene. CDR3 length: 14 amino acids. Trimming shortened V by 4 bases and J by 3 bases, and 13 bases separated the two germline ends. The CDR3 DNA reads TGTGCCAGCAGCCGGAAGGTGGTCGACTATGGCTACACCTTC. Translated, it gives CASSRKVVDYGYTF.

This clonotype is a singleton in its sample. V is TRBV20-1 and J is TRBJ2-5, with no clear D. The CDR3 totals 12 residues. Trimming stripped 2 bases from V and 5 bases from J, with 9 bases between. Germline values: CDR1 DFQATT, CDR2 SNEGSKA (reference sequence). The CDR3 sequence: CSARKDDETQYF. The CDR3 nucleotides are TGCAGTGCTAGAAAGGACGACGAGACCCAGTACTTC.

This clonotype was recorded at least ten times. The chain links TRBV20-1 to TRBJ2-5; D is possibly TRBD2 (7 bases). The V gene's germline CDR1 is DFQATT and CDR2 SNEGSKA (reference sequence). Between the trimmed V and J ends, which lost 6 bases and 4 bases, there was a span of 18 bases. CDR3 length: 14 amino acids. The CDR3 nucleotides are TGCAGTGCGGACCCGGGGGGCGATTTAGAGACCCAGTACTTC. Translated, it gives CSADPGGDLETQYF.

This clonotype was seen more than once but under ten times. This chain links TRBV4-3 with TRBJ1-2, with D perhaps matching TRBD1 (6 bases). Looked up from germline, CDR1 is LGHNA and CDR2 is YSLEER. This CDR3 is 16 amino acids long. V lost 9 bases to trimming and J lost 3 bases, with 23 bases between them. CDR3 coding DNA: TGCGCCAGTAGTCTTTTGTTAATGGGGGGCGACTATGGCTACACCTTC. It specifies CASSLLLMGGDYGYTF.

A few counts support this clonotype. This rearrangement joins TRBV20-1 to TRBJ1-3, with D unclear. Trimming removed 2 bases at V and 0 bases at J, with 11 bases between. Germline CDR1 is DFQATT and CDR2 is SNEGSKA (reference sequence). This CDR3 comprises 15 residues. CDR3 amino acids: CSARPGDPSGNTIYF. CDR3 DNA sequence: TGCAGTGCTAGACCCGGAGACCCCTCTGGAAACACCATATATTTT.

This clonotype was observed a handful of times. The CDR3 sequence: CASSLGASPEQYF. DNA for the CDR3: TGCGCCAGCAGCTTGGGGGCCAGTCCGGAGCAGTACTTC. The V gene is TRBV5-1, the J gene TRBJ2-7; D unresolved. Trimming took 0 bases from V and 7 from J, leaving 11 bases between them. The CDR3 is made up of 13 amino acids. CDR1 and CDR2 (germline): SGHRS, YFSETQ. The entire variable domain, with the rest obtained from reference TRBV5-1 and TRBJ2-7, is as follows: KAGVTQTPRYLIKTRGQQVTLSCSPISGHRSVSWYQQTPGQGLQFLFEYFSETQRNKGNFPGRFSGRQFSNSRSEMNVSTLELGDSALYLCASSLGASPEQYFGPGTRLTVT.

This clonotype has more than one count but fewer than ten. The chain couples TRBV7-8 to TRBJ2-1; the match to TRBD2 covers 7 bases. The length of the CDR3 is 15 residues. The germline V gene encodes CDR1 SGHVS and CDR2 FQNEAQ. The junction had 10 bases not matched to a gene; V was cut back by 4 bases and J by 7 bases. The CDR3 here is CASSSLAVQGNEQFF. In DNA, the CDR3 is TGTGCCAGCAGCTCCCTAGCGGTCCAAGGGAATGAGCAGTTCTTC.